This TCR beta chain was recorded in a study of blood T cell repertoires in COVID-19. At the level of the study: The origin of the acute and convalescent COVID-19 samples was the United States, Italy and Spain. From T cells, B-cell-depleted T cells, or PBMCs came the material, which was cDNA or gDNA.

Trimming left V 1 base short and J 2 bases short, with 11 bases between. In germline, CDR1 is LNHDA, CDR2 SQIVND (reference sequence). This CDR3 is built from 15 residues. One Seattle source followed patients from active infection through their disease course. Repertoires were generated with immunoSEQ multiplex PCR, while TCRdb's copy carries only in-frame clones and drops some. The sample consists of some 160,000 clones, about nine tenths of them appearing once. The chain is built from TRBV19 and TRBJ1-2, with D possibly TRBD1 on 6 matching bases. Source material: peripheral blood. The clonotype was recovered from a man between 18 and 35 years old with COVID-19, enrolled during active disease. CDR3 loop: CASSIAWDTNYGYTF. The CDR3 region has the DNA TGTGCCAGTAGTATAGCCTGGGACACGAACTATGGCTACACCTTC.